This TCR beta chain came from a study of T cell responses to AZD1222 COVID-19 vaccine. Findings and limits, study-wide: Breadth and depth of Spike-specific TCRs rose after two AZD1222 doses. Clonal diversity may have been underestimated, and the donors were mostly white British, with more females than males. Reportedly, nearly half of unique spike TCRs recognized epitopes outside B.1.351/B.1.1.7 mutations. Repertoires were obtained only post-peak T cell response.

In its sample, this clone was seen once. As yet, its antigen is unknown. Relative to the germline gene, one junction end is altered; a read error may explain this. The CDR3 is 15 residues long. CDR1 and CDR2 (germline): SEHNR, FQNEAQ (reference sequence). Only in-frame clones appear in the TCRdb table, and some are missing; sequencing was by immunoSEQ multiplex PCR. The repertoire includes 120,000 to 150,000 clones, about nine tenths of them detected once, and 3% to 4% sits in the top ten. This chain connects TRBV7-9 to TRBJ2-7, with 7 bases aligning to TRBD2. The clonotype originates from an adult in good health. This specimen consisted of peripheral blood, obtained on day 0 of MenACWY control vaccination. CDR3: CASSFQGTTSFEQYF. The CDR3 nucleotides are TGTGCCAGCAGCTTTCAAGGGACTACCTCCTTCGAGCAGTACTTC.